This T cell receptor beta chain was retrieved from a study of control samples from healthy donors and cancer patients (dated by TCRdb to the early 2020s). The library came from the immunoSEQ multiplex PCR assay. The source is immuneACCESS, and TCRdb retained only in-frame sequences with V and J called. Part of the clones is not carried over; for the studies checked, unresolved V genes explain less than half of this, and the remainder is unexplained. In this sample the table shows tens of thousands of clones, around 90% of which occur a single time. Under 15% of the sample is held by the ten biggest clonotypes. The CDR3 measures 12 amino acids from cysteine to phenylalanine. Only the CDR3 part of the read is kept: 36 bases, read in frame from the first base. Relative to germline, V is 7 bases shorter and J is 7 bases shorter, with 13 bases between their ends. CDR1 MNHEY and CDR2 SVGAGI are derived from the germline V gene.

About this clone itself: This receptor's antigen is unknown. Per-base qualities were not stored, and no clone one base away is much larger.

Sample: blood. This TCR derives from an older woman in good health. The chain employs TRBV6-5 and TRBJ1-2, with TRBD1 tentatively as D gene (5 bases match). The sequence in DNA is TGTGCCAGCACTTCTGACAGACTTGGCTACACCTTC. This is translated as CASTSDRLGYTF.